This TCR beta chain was identified in a study of T cells after yellow fever vaccination. Study observations and caveats: Overall, a small share of clonotypes was seen in both CD4 and CD8 compartments.

CDR3 length: 14 amino acids. Germline CDR1 MNHEY, CDR2 SMNVEV (reference sequence). The V segment lost 4 bases and the J segment 4 bases; nucleotides outside the gene matches: 7. Only a few counts were recorded for this clonotype. Its antigen is not identified. Conversion of TCR transcripts into cDNA relied on 5'RACE template switching, which added a universal primer site and UMIs. Via MiXCR, TCRdb re-called the 5' RACE reads, giving one row per CDR3 protein. This table has 90,000 to 130,000 distinct CDR3 sequences, 7.5% to 9.5% appearing once. The TCR sequence derives from a man aged 25-45 years who received the YFV17D yellow fever vaccine. The sample here was CD8+ T cells sorted from PBMCs, taken 45 days after the yellow fever booster vaccination. The chain employs TRBV27 and TRBJ2-7, with 7 bases matching TRBD1. The CDR3 sequence is CASSSHAGGYEQYF. In DNA, the CDR3 is TGTGCCAGCAGTTCGCACGCAGGGGGTTACGAGCAGTACTTC.